This T cell receptor (beta chain) came from a study of blood T cell repertoires in COVID-19. Trimming stripped 3 bases from V and 1 base from J, with 9 bases between. From germline, CDR1 is SGHNT and CDR2 YENEEA. The CDR3 contains 15 residues. TCRdb's table, derived via immunoSEQ multiplex PCR, lists solely in-frame clones and lacks some. The sample shows approximately 38,000 clones, 85% to 90% of them seen only once. The chain combines TRBV11-3 with TRBJ2-2; D perhaps matches TRBD2 (5 bases). The TCR originated in a man aged 25-40 years with active or convalescent COVID-19. The sequenced material came from peripheral blood. CDR3: CASSFQAVNTGELFF. The CDR3 DNA follows: TGTGCCAGCAGCTTTCAAGCGGTGAACACCGGGGAGCTGTTTTTT.